This T cell receptor beta chain came from a study of blood T cell repertoires in COVID-19. Study background: The United States, Italy and Spain provided the acute and convalescent COVID-19 samples.

Germline assignment: CDR1 LGHDT and CDR2 YNNKEL (reference sequence). The CDR3 consists of 12 residues. Trimming shortened V by 4 bases and J by 13 bases, and 14 bases separated the two germline ends. The authors' processing: Counts of nucleated cells, estimated from reference gene primer amplification, were obtained. Method: immunoSEQ multiplex PCR; TCRdb's copy keeps in-frame clones and lacks some. V and J calls plus clone size are reproduced from that table; the DNA served to infer D and trimming. This sample has about 90,000 clones, with roughly nine tenths found just once. V is TRBV3-1 (or the pseudogene TRBV3-2) and J is TRBJ2-1; D might be TRBD1 (6 bases). This TCR derives from a human donor with active COVID-19. The donor label of this sample is uncertain. Source material: peripheral blood. The CDR3 DNA sequence: TGTGCCAGCAGCCTTATGAGGACAGAACAGTTCTTC. Protein product: CASSLMRTEQFF.